The TCR beta chain described here comes from a study of T cells in Graves' hyperthyroidism and ophthalmopathy. In patients aged 18 to 65, hyperthyroidism was newly diagnosed, with duration under 2 months. Uncontrolled infections, other autoimmune diseases, pregnancy or lactation led to exclusion of patients. Diagnosis rested on symptoms, serum thyroxine and TRAb, thyroid ultrasound, and orbital computed tomography. Amplification of TCR beta CDR3 regions used RNA as the template. First-round RT-PCR targeting the TCR CDR3 was performed with the HTBI primer set. From the multiplex PCR reads, TCRdb called clonotypes with MiXCR, one entry per CDR3 protein. The repertoire holds 730,000 or so distinct CDR3 sequences, with roughly a sixth as singletons. V was pared by 5 bases and J by 0 bases, with 14 bases between. Germline V lookup: CDR1 DFQATT, CDR2 SNEGSKA (reference sequence). The CDR3 consists of 14 residues.

J is TRBJ2-7 and V is TRBV20-1, with D perhaps TRBD2 (5 bases). The clonotype originates from a woman aged 50 to 65 with Graves' hyperthyroidism that later progressed to Graves' ophthalmopathy. Sequenced sample: blood. The CDR3 bases are TGCAGTGCTTCAGCGGCCTGGAGCTCCTACGAGCAGTACTTC. This encodes CSASAAWSSYEQYF.